The 5 T cell receptor beta chains below all came from one sample that was sequenced in a study of blood T cell repertoires in COVID-19. Libraries were prepared by immunoSEQ multiplex PCR; TCRdb keeps only in-frame clonotypes and omits some of them. In the table there are around 130,000 clones, roughly 84% of which are singletons. The sequencing sample was made of peripheral blood. These receptors originate from a man between 60 and 75 years old with acute or convalescent COVID-19.

The chain uses TRBV27 and TRBJ2-2, with 7 bases that match TRBD1. V lost 6 bases and J lost 7; bases outside the gene matches: 5. Germline V gene data show CDR1 as MNHEY and CDR2 as SMNVEV (reference sequence). The CDR3 totals 13 residues. DNA for the CDR3: TGTGCCAGCAGAAAGACAGGGAACGGGGAGCTGTTTTTT. Its protein is CASRKTGNGELFF.

This clone was seen just once. In DNA, the CDR3 is TGTGCCAGCAGTACAGTTGGGACAGGGGGCCTGACTGAAGCTTTCTTT. It is translated as CASSTVGTGGLTEAFF. The chain links TRBV6-2 or TRBV6-3 to TRBJ1-1, with 12 nucleotides matching TRBD1. This CDR3 spans 16 amino acids. Germline CDR1 MNHEY, CDR2 SVGEGT. Trimming cost V 5 bases and J 5 bases; bases outside gene matches: 9.

V gene TRBV7-8 combines with J gene TRBJ1-3, with D perhaps TRBD1 (5 bases). The CDR3 extends over 14 amino acids. V was shortened by 2 bases and J by 8 bases, with 13 bases between the two germline ends. CDR1 SGHVS and CDR2 FQNEAQ come from the germline V gene. The CDR3 DNA sequence: TGTGCCAGCAGCTTAATGGACACCGTCCACACCATATATTTT. Its translation: CASSLMDTVHTIYF. The full variable domain, with the rest looked up from reference TRBV7-8 and TRBJ1-3, is GAGVSQSPRYKVAKRGQDVALRCDPISGHVSLFWYQQALGQGPEFLTYFQNEAQLDKSGLPSDRFFAERPEGSVSTLKIQRTQQEDSAVYLCASSLMDTVHTIYFGEGSWLTVV.

The rearrangement uses TRBV27 and TRBJ1-5, with TRBD1 identical over 7 bases. The V and J ends lost 5 bases and 10 bases, in that order; junction bases with no gene match: 5. Germline CDR1 reads MNHEY; CDR2 reads SMNVEV (reference sequence). This CDR3 comprises 12 residues. The CDR3 region is CASSLPGGPQHF. The CDR3 DNA reads as TGTGCCAGCAGTCTGCCAGGGGGTCCCCAGCATTTT.

The genes are TRBV5-1 and TRBJ2-1; D is uncertain. V lost 4 bases and J lost 5, with 4 bases in between. The length of the CDR3 is 11 residues. The germline gives CDR1 SGHRS, CDR2 YFSETQ. CDR3 bases: TGCGCCAGCAGCGAGCACAATGAGCAGTTCTTC. As protein: CASSEHNEQFF.